The T cell receptor (beta chain) described here comes from a study of OX40 agonist ivuxolimab in advanced cancers. The wider study: Ivuxolimab is an agonistic anti-OX40 (CD134) antibody, and patients were treated with it. Partial responses, seen in three patients, involved one hepatocellular carcinoma and two cutaneous melanomas.

CDR3 length: 16 residues. Germline CDR1 and CDR2: MDHEN and SYDVKM. The V segment lost 4 bases and the J segment 0 bases; nucleotides outside the gene matches: 7. Blood was sampled at baseline, cycle 4 day 1, and cycle 7 day 1. The repertoire was sequenced with immunoSEQ multiplex PCR; TCRdb's copy has only in-frame clones and lacks some. The table shows roughly 50,000 clones, with 84% occurring only once. This specimen was CD4+ or CD8+ T cells sorted from blood, taken in a trial of the OX40 agonist ivuxolimab. The chain has TRBV28 and TRBJ2-7; 9 nucleotides line up with TRBD2. The TCR comes from an adult with an advanced solid tumor such as melanoma, head and neck, liver or kidney cancer. The CDR3 loop reads CASSSSGLAFSYEQYF. CDR3 DNA sequence: TGTGCCAGCAGTTCTAGCGGACTAGCGTTCTCCTACGAGCAGTACTTC. The variable domain in full, with the rest retrieved from reference TRBV28 and TRBJ2-7, is DVKVTQSSRYLVKRTGEKVFLECVQDMDHENMFWYRQDPGLGLRLIYFSYDVKMKEKGDIPEGYSVSREKKERFSLILESASTNQTSMYLCASSSSGLAFSYEQYFGPGTRLTVT.